The 26 T cell receptor beta chains below all came from one sample that was sequenced in a study of blood T cell repertoires in COVID-19. Clones were read by immunoSEQ multiplex PCR, and TCRdb kept only the in-frame ones, dropping some. Of over 200,000 clones in the sample, roughly 86% were seen once. The specimen sequenced was peripheral blood. The receptors derive from a man aged 35 to 55 who had recovered from COVID-19.

The chain is built from TRBV5-4 and TRBJ1-2; the match to TRBD1 covers 10 bases. The germline V gene has CDR1 SGHNT and CDR2 YYREEE (reference sequence). Unmatched junction bases numbered 6, after V lost 5 bases and J lost 5 bases. CDR3 length: 14 residues. The CDR3 region is CASRDRGILYGYTF. The DNA for the CDR3 is TGTGCCAGCAGGGACAGGGGGATTCTTTATGGCTACACCTTC.

The CDR3 here is CASSFAGVDNEKLFF. The CDR3 DNA follows: TGCGCCAGCAGCTTCGCGGGGGTCGATAATGAAAAACTGTTTTTT. The chain has TRBV5-1 and TRBJ1-4; TRBD1 is a possible D gene (5 bases). Germline CDR1 SGHRS, CDR2 YFSETQ. The CDR3 covers 15 residues. Trimming took off 2 bases at V and 4 bases at J, with 12 bases between the two ends.

The gene calls are TRBV27 and TRBJ1-2; possible D gene TRBD1, 5 bases. The V gene's germline CDR1 is MNHEY and CDR2 SMNVEV (reference sequence). Deletions cut 3 bases from V and 3 bases from J, with 11 bases between. The CDR3 spans 14 residues. For the CDR3, the DNA is TGTGCCAGCAGTTTCGGGGGTACATACTATGGCTACACCTTC. Its protein is CASSFGGTYYGYTF.

This clone was recorded at least ten times. J is TRBJ1-2 and V is TRBV15; D unresolved. The V gene lost 4 bases and the J gene lost 4 bases, with 13 bases spanning the gap. The CDR3 is made up of 14 amino acids. The V gene's germline CDR1 is LNHNV and CDR2 YYDKDF (reference sequence). CDR3 bases: TGTGCCACCAGCACCCGCGGGTCGACCTATGGCTACACCTTC. It translates to CATSTRGSTYGYTF. Full variable domain (remainder filled in from reference TRBV15 and TRBJ1-2): DAMVIQNPRYQVTQFGKPVTLSCSQTLNHNVMYWYQQKSSQAPKLLFHYYDKDFNNEADTPDNFQSRRPNTSFCFLDIRSPGLGDTAMYLCATSTRGSTYGYTFGSGTRLTVV.

This chain uses TRBV18 with TRBJ2-6; D is possibly TRBD1 (5 bases). V was shortened by 0 bases and J by 0 bases, with 9 bases between the two germline ends. Germline V lookup: CDR1 KGHSH, CDR2 LQKENI. The CDR3 has 17 amino acids. CDR3 protein: CASSPPWGGSGANVLTF. Written as DNA, the CDR3 is TGTGCCAGCTCACCACCCTGGGGCGGCTCTGGGGCCAACGTCCTGACTTTC. Based on the CDR3 plus reference TRBV18 and TRBJ2-6, the full variable domain is NAGVMQNPRHLVRRRGQEARLRCSPMKGHSHVYWYRQLPEEGLKFMVYLQKENIIDESGMPKERFSAEFPKEGPSILRIQQVVRGDSAAYFCASSPPWGGSGANVLTFGAGSRLTVL.

The J gene is TRBJ2-3, the V gene TRBV5-4, with 8 nucleotides matching TRBD2. The V and J ends lost 9 bases and 1 base, in that order; junction bases with no gene match: 7. The CDR3 runs 14 residues. Germline CDR1 and CDR2: SGHNT and YYREEE (reference sequence). DNA for the CDR3: TGTGCCACCCTCGCGGGGGGACGCACAGATACGCAGTATTTT. It is translated as CATLAGGRTDTQYF. Complete variable domain (other parts from reference TRBV5-4 and TRBJ2-3): ETGVTQSPTHLIKTRGQQVTLRCSSQSGHNTVSWYQQALGQGPQFIFQYYREEENGRGNFPPRFSGLQFPNYSSELNVNALELDDSALYLCATLAGGRTDTQYFGPGTRLTVL.

The genes are TRBV29-1 and TRBJ1-2; D is uncertain. In germline, CDR1 is SQVTM, CDR2 ANQGSEA. This CDR3 is built from 12 residues. Between the trimmed V and J ends, which lost 4 bases and 8 bases, there was a span of 14 bases. The CDR3 DNA sequence: TGCAGCGTTGGCAGGATGGGAGACGGCTACACCTTC. It translates to CSVGRMGDGYTF.

The J gene is TRBJ2-7, the V gene TRBV3-1 (or the pseudogene TRBV3-2); unclear D gene. Looked up from germline, CDR1 is LGHDT and CDR2 is YNNKEL (reference sequence). Trimming shortened V by 3 bases and J by 4 bases, and 10 bases separated the two germline ends. The CDR3 has 13 amino acids. The CDR3 nucleotides read TGTGCCAGCAGCCAGCGATCGTCTTACGAGCAGTACTTC. The encoded protein is CASSQRSSYEQYF.

This sequence joins TRBV6-5 and TRBJ1-1; D is unresolved. The V end was cut by 0 bases, the J end by 6 bases, with 11 bases between. This CDR3 has 14 amino acids. Germline V lookup: CDR1 MNHEY, CDR2 SVGAGI. CDR3 loop: CASSYSRGDPEAFF. The CDR3 DNA reads TGTGCCAGCAGTTACTCGCGGGGTGACCCTGAAGCTTTCTTT.

V gene TRBV19 combines with J gene TRBJ2-5; weak D call: TRBD1 (5 bases). V lost 5 bases, J lost 2 bases, and 18 bases lay in between. The CDR3 covers 16 residues. CDR1 is LNHDA, CDR2 SQIVND, per germline (reference sequence). The CDR3 region has the DNA TGTGCCAGTAGTCTTCCGTGGACAAGACGTCAAGAGACCCAGTACTTC. As protein: CASSLPWTRRQETQYF.

The genes are TRBV29-1 and TRBJ2-5; 10 positions agree with TRBD1. The V gene end was trimmed by 7 bases and the J gene end by 5 bases; junction bases not matched to a gene: 13. This CDR3 comprises 15 residues. CDR1 and CDR2 (germline): SQVTM, ANQGSEA. The CDR3 sequence is CSALGSTGGRETQYF. CDR3 in DNA: TGCAGCGCCCTAGGATCGACAGGGGGCAGGGAGACCCAGTACTTC.

J is TRBJ2-7 and V is TRBV5-1, with 9 bases fitting TRBD1. The CDR3 extends over 15 amino acids. Unmatched junction bases numbered 4, after V lost 2 bases and J lost 1 base. Per the germline V gene, CDR1 is SGHRS and CDR2 is YFSETQ. CDR3 region: CASSFDRGTSYEQYF. Written as DNA, the CDR3 is TGCGCCAGCAGCTTCGACAGGGGGACGTCCTACGAGCAGTACTTC.

The genes are TRBV7-2 and TRBJ2-5, with 8 bases matching TRBD1. The CDR3 totals 16 residues. In germline, CDR1 is SGHTA, CDR2 FQGNSA. The V segment lost 0 bases and the J segment 6 bases; nucleotides outside the gene matches: 9. The CDR3 DNA is TGTGCCAGCAGCTTAGCGCTCTCAGGGGGCGGAAAGACCCAGTACTTC. Its protein is CASSLALSGGGKTQYF.

V and J are TRBV2 and TRBJ2-5, with 8 positions matching TRBD2. Per germline, CDR1 SNHLY and CDR2 FYNNEI. The J segment lost 5 bases and the V segment lost 3 bases, leaving 17 bases of the junction unmatched. CDR3 length: 18 amino acids. The CDR3: CASSDIYLTGGPMETQYF. CDR3 in DNA: TGTGCCAGCAGTGACATCTACCTGACGGGAGGGCCGATGGAGACCCAGTACTTC. Together with reference TRBV2 and TRBJ2-5, the CDR3 gives the full variable domain: EPEVTQTPSHQVTQMGQEVILRCVPISNHLYFYWYRQILGQKVEFLVSFYNNEISEKSEIFDDQFSVERPDGSNFTLKIRSTKLEDSAMYFCASSDIYLTGGPMETQYFGPGTRLLVL.

V is TRBV7-2 and J is TRBJ1-4; 9 bases are shared with TRBD1. The CDR3 has 15 residues. V was pared by 4 bases and J by 4 bases, with 4 bases of the junction left unmatched. The germline V gene has CDR1 SGHTA and CDR2 FQGNSA. CDR3 bases: TGTGCCAGCAGCTCACAGGGGGCCGGTAATGAAAAACTGTTTTTT. Its protein is CASSSQGAGNEKLFF.

The V call is TRBV5-1, the J call TRBJ1-2, with 8 bases fitting TRBD1. Germline CDR1 is SGHRS and CDR2 is YFSETQ. The trim removed 4 bases at V and 2 bases at J, leaving 10 bases unmatched. The CDR3 is made up of 16 amino acids. The CDR3 protein is CASSPTPGQGNYGYTF. The DNA for the CDR3 is TGCGCCAGCAGCCCCACCCCCGGACAGGGAAACTATGGCTACACCTTC.

This clone was found a few times. The genes are TRBV12-3 or TRBV12-4 and TRBJ2-2; D not certain. CDR3 size: 12 residues. The ends were cut back, 5 bases at V and 7 bases at J, with 8 bases in the middle. The CDR3 coding sequence is TGTGCCAGCAGTCTAATAATCGGGGAGCTGTTTTTT. This gives the protein CASSLIIGELFF.

The chain has TRBV9 and TRBJ2-5, with TRBD2 matching over 8 bases. The CDR3 length is 16 residues. Germline CDR1 is SGDLS and CDR2 is YYNGEE. The ends lost 1 base at V and 5 bases at J; junction bases unmatched: 10. This CDR3 is CASSVSGPGGRETQYF. As DNA, the CDR3 is TGTGCCAGCAGCGTAAGTGGACCAGGCGGGAGGGAGACCCAGTACTTC.

The rearrangement uses TRBV10-3 and TRBJ2-1, with 12 bases identical to TRBD2. V was pared by 8 bases and J by 5 bases, with 4 bases of the junction left unmatched. The CDR3 is 14 residues long. Germline loops: CDR1 ENHRY, CDR2 SYGVKD. The CDR3 protein is CAIARTSGDNEQFF. For the CDR3, the DNA is TGTGCCATCGCGCGGACTAGCGGGGACAATGAGCAGTTCTTC.

In its sample, this clone was seen a few times. This rearrangement joins TRBV6-2 or TRBV6-3 to TRBJ2-4; 7 nucleotides align to TRBD2. Germline trimming cut 2 bases from V and 6 bases from J; bases unmatched to any gene: 13. Germline CDR1 MNHEY, CDR2 SVGEGT. The CDR3 extends over 17 amino acids. This CDR3 is CASSYGGRRGRGNIQYF. The CDR3 DNA reads as TGTGCCAGCAGTTACGGCGGGAGACGGGGTCGGGGAAACATTCAGTACTTC.

The chain couples TRBV3-1 (or the pseudogene TRBV3-2) to TRBJ2-7; D uncertain. The V and J ends lost 4 bases and 2 bases respectively, with 12 bases between them. Per germline, CDR1 LGHDT and CDR2 YNNKEL (reference sequence). This CDR3 is 14 amino acids long. The CDR3 reads CASSPGIATYEQYF. In DNA, the CDR3 is TGTGCCAGCAGCCCTGGCATAGCCACCTACGAGCAGTACTTC.

The CDR3 bases are TGTGCCAGCAGCCTGGCAGGGAGCACAGATACGCAGTATTTT. It yields the protein CASSLAGSTDTQYF. The chain carries TRBV3-1 (or the pseudogene TRBV3-2) and TRBJ2-3; D might be TRBD1 (5 bases). The CDR3 contains 14 residues. Trimming pared 4 bases from V and 0 bases from J, leaving 8 bases between. From germline, CDR1 is LGHDT and CDR2 YNNKEL (reference sequence).

The V call is TRBV19, the J call TRBJ2-7; 9 bases line up with TRBD1. Germline CDR1 and CDR2: LNHDA and SQIVND (reference sequence). The CDR3 runs 14 residues. V was clipped by 3 bases and J by 6 bases; unmatched bases: 6. The CDR3 coding sequence is TGTGCCAGTAGTATGTACAGGGGGCTCGGCGAGCAGTACTTC. Residues: CASSMYRGLGEQYF.

The chain employs TRBV27 and TRBJ2-3; unclear D gene. With 3 bases removed from V and 5 bases from J, the gap between germline ends came to 6 bases. This CDR3 contains 12 residues. Germline CDR1 and CDR2: MNHEY and SMNVEV (reference sequence). CDR3 sequence (DNA): TGTGCCAGCAGTTTCTCGGGAGATACGCAGTATTTT. Amino acid sequence: CASSFSGDTQYF.

The J gene is TRBJ2-3, the V gene TRBV18; D uncertain. The germline gives CDR1 KGHSH, CDR2 LQKENI. V was shortened by 3 bases and J by 1 base, with 8 bases between the two germline ends. This CDR3 region has 14 residues. The CDR3 DNA reads as TGTGCCAGCTCACCCCCTTCGGGCACAGATACGCAGTATTTT. Its protein product is CASSPPSGTDTQYF.

The V call is TRBV7-2, the J call TRBJ1-1; unclear D gene. Trimming removed 7 bases from V and 3 bases from J, with 15 bases in between. This CDR3 region has 14 residues. Germline V gene data show CDR1 as SGHTA and CDR2 as FQGNSA. The CDR3 sequence is CASNPSLPYTEAFF. In nucleotides, the CDR3 is TGTGCCAGCAACCCGTCCCTACCCTACACTGAAGCTTTCTTT.